The TCR beta chain described here comes from a study of regulatory T cells in long-lasting Graves disease. CDR3 regions were amplified by Arm-PCR using iRepertoire HTBI primers to build TCR beta libraries. One entry per CDR3 protein results from TCRdb running MiXCR on the multiplex PCR reads. Counted here are roughly 250,000 distinct CDR3 sequences, 18% occurring once; the ten biggest clones make up 14%. At least ten counts were recorded for this clonotype. Germline lookup yields CDR1 SGHDT and CDR2 YYEEEE. Trimming removed 1 base from V and 13 bases from J, with 11 bases in between. The CDR3 is 11 amino acids. The time point here: newly diagnosed GD, antithyroid drugs for less than 3 months. RNA extracted from PBMCs served as the sequencing template. In addition, the sample was reused for a study of T cells in Graves' hyperthyroidism and ophthalmopathy.

The sample consisted of peripheral blood mononuclear cells (PBMCs), taken at new diagnosis, from a patient treated with antithyroid drugs. The rearrangement uses TRBV5-6 and TRBJ1-2; D is uncertain. The TCR was taken from a woman between 25 and 40 years old with Graves disease. Here the CDR3 DNA reads TGTGCCAGCAGCTTGTTGTGGGAGCGCACCTTC. Amino acid sequence: CASSLLWERTF.